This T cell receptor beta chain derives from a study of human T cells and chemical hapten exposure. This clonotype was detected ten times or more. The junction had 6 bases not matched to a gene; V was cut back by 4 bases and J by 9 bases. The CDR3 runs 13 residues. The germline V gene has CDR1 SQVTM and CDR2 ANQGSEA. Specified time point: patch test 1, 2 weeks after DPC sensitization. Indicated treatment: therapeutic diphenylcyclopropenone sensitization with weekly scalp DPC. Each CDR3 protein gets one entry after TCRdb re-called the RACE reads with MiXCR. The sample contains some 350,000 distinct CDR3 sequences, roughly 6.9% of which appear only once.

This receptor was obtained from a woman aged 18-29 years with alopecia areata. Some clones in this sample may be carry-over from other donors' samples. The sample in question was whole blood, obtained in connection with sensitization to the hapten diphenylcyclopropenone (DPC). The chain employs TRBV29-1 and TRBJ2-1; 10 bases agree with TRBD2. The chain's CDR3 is CSVASGGASEQFF. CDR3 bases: TGCAGCGTTGCCAGCGGGGGGGCAAGTGAGCAGTTCTTC.